This T cell receptor (beta chain) stems from a study of identical twins. TCRdb reprocessed the 5' RACE reads via MiXCR and lists one record per CDR3 protein. The sample has around 650,000 distinct CDR3 sequences; 7.1% are singletons. Study-wide results and caveats: For zero-insertion analyses, partial confounding could come from invariant MAIT and iNKT cells. Beta clonotypes that were abundant in cord blood contained fewer insertions, a pattern absent from memory repertoires.

Regarding this clonotype: Its antigen is not identified.

Trimming removed 2 bases from V and 7 bases from J, with 15 bases in between. Germline values: CDR1 MDHEN, CDR2 SYDVKM. CDR3 length equals 15 residues. These same records also appear under a second study, on yellow fever vaccine responses in identical twins. As that report states: Twins' vaccine T cell responses reportedly seemed partly convergent and partly personalized.

The receptor was derived from a woman younger than 30 in good health. Material for sequencing was PBMCs. This chain uses TRBV28 with TRBJ2-1; tentatively, D is TRBD2 (6 bases). DNA for the CDR3: TGTGCCAGCAGTTTAGGTAGCGGCCACCCTAATGAGCAGTTCTTC. This gives the protein CASSLGSGHPNEQFF. The variable domain in full, completed from reference TRBV28 and TRBJ2-1, reads DVKVTQSSRYLVKRTGEKVFLECVQDMDHENMFWYRQDPGLGLRLIYFSYDVKMKEKGDIPEGYSVSREKKERFSLILESASTNQTSMYLCASSLGSGHPNEQFFGPGTRLTVL.